This TCR beta chain is drawn from a study of beta chain features in type 1 diabetes. About the study: Patients were similar to healthy donors in age and gender (as well as in cell yields). Over all samples combined, more than 90,000,000 sorted cells were examined. Study-wide results and caveats: Relative to healthy donors, patients appeared to have naive, central memory and Treg TCRB repertoires that were more similar.

This clone has more than one count but fewer than ten. What it binds is unknown. The authors reverse transcribed all of the isolated RNA, so sequencing captured expressed TCRB transcripts. Clones were read by immunoSEQ multiplex PCR, and TCRdb kept only the in-frame ones, dropping some. The sample comprises hundreds of thousands of clones, approximately 30% of which are singletons, and roughly 0.06% rests with the top ten. The CDR3 is 15 amino acids. The V end lost 0 bases, the J end lost 2 bases, and 10 bases lay between the germline ends. Germline CDR1 is SGHRS and CDR2 is YFSETQ. The chain is built from TRBV5-1 and TRBJ2-3; possibly TRBD1 for D (5 bases). The sequence was collected from a man between 18 and 35 years old in good health. The specimen sequenced was naive CD4+ T cells from blood. CDR3 residues: CASSLEGPYTDTQYF. The DNA for the CDR3 is TGCGCCAGCAGCTTGGAGGGGCCCTACACAGATACGCAGTATTTT.